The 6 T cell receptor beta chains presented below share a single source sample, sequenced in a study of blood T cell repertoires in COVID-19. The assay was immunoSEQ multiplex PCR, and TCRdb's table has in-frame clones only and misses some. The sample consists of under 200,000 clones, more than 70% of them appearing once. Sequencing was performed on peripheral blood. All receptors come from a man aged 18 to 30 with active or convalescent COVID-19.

The CDR3 region has the DNA TGTGCCTGGAGTTCCCGACAGGGAGGTGAAGCTTTCTTT. This gives the protein CAWSSRQGGEAFF. The J gene is TRBJ1-1, the V gene TRBV30; TRBD1 matches 7 bases. V dropped 2 bases and J dropped 7; count of bases not matched to a gene: 7. Germline V lookup: CDR1 GTSNPN, CDR2 SVGIG (reference sequence). This CDR3 is built from 13 residues.

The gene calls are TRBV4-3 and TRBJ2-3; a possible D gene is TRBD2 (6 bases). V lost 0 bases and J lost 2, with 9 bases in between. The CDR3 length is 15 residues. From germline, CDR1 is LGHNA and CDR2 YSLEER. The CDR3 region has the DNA TGCGCCAGCAGCCAAGATAGGGGACTCACAGATACGCAGTATTTT. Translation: CASSQDRGLTDTQYF.

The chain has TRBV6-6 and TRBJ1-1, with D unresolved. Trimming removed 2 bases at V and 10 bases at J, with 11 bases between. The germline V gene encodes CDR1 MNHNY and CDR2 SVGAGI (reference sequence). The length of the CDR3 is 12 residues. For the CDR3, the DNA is TGTGCCAGCAGTTACGAGGGAGAGGGAGCTTTCTTT. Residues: CASSYEGEGAFF.

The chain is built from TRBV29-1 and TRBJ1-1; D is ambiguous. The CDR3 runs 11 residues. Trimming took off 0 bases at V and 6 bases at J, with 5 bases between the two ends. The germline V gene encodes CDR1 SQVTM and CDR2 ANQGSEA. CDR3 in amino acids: CSVEDSAEAFF. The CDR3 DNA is TGCAGCGTTGAAGACAGCGCTGAAGCTTTCTTT.

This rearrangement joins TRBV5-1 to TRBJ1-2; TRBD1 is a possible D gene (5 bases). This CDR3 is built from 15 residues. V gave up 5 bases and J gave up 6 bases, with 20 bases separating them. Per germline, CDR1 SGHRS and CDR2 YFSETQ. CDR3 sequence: CASSTGRGGLDGYTF. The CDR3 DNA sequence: TGCGCCAGCAGTACCGGGAGGGGAGGTCTTGATGGCTACACCTTC.

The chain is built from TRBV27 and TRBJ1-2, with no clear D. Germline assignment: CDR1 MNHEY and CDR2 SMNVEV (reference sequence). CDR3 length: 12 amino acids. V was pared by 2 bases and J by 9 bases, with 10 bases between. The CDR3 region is CASSLIGDSYTF. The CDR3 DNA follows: TGTGCCAGCAGTTTAATCGGGGATAGCTACACCTTC.